These T cell receptor beta chains were read from a single sample in a study of cytomegalovirus exposure and HLA in healthy donors. The repertoire was sequenced with immunoSEQ multiplex PCR; TCRdb's copy has only in-frame clones and lacks some. The sample contains 150,000 to 200,000 clones, around two thirds of which appear only once. Source material: PBMCs. All receptors derive from a man aged 35 to 55 in good health and CMV-seronegative. The CDR3 runs from the conserved cysteine through the conserved F or W. The D gene is left open where the match is weak. Size is stated for part of the rows, as once, few or many counts, or as a class when the clone is expanded.

size,V,D,J,CDR3,DNA
-,TRBV7-2,TRBD2,TRBJ2-2,CASSLVGTSGKGSTGELFF,TGTGCCAGCAGCTTAGTGGGGACTAGCGGGAAGGGGAGCACCGGGGAGCTGTTTTTT
-,TRBV5-1,TRBD1,TRBJ2-7,CASSSGQGRLYEQYF,TGCGCCAGCAGCTCTGGACAGGGGAGGCTCTACGAGCAGTACTTC
few,TRBV7-9,-,TRBJ1-4,CASSFSEKLFF,TGTGCCAGCAGCTTCAGTGAAAAACTGTTTTTT
once,TRBV19,TRBD2,TRBJ2-1,CASTLTSGGVYNEQFF,TGTGCCAGTACCCTAACTAGCGGGGGGGTCTACAATGAGCAGTTCTTC
-,TRBV18,TRBD1,TRBJ1-3,CASSPQGAHSGNTIYF,TGTGCCAGCTCACCCCAGGGGGCCCACTCTGGAAACACCATATATTTT
-,TRBV30,-,TRBJ1-4,CAWSSAKNEKLFF,TGTGCCTGGAGTAGCGCAAAGAATGAAAAACTGTTTTTT
few,TRBV4-3,TRBD2,TRBJ2-7,CASSQDVRSSGLDYEQYF,TGCGCCAGCAGCCAAGATGTTAGGAGTTCGGGACTAGACTACGAGCAGTACTTC
-,TRBV6-6,TRBD1,TRBJ2-7,CASTTTGDSYEQYF,TGTGCCAGCACCACGACTGGGGACAGTTACGAGCAGTACTTC
few,TRBV6-5,TRBD2,TRBJ2-3,CASSSRDPSGRIYF,TGTGCCAGCAGCTCTCGAGACCCTAGCGGGAGAATCTATTTT
-,TRBV28,-,TRBJ1-4,CASSQRGGGPANEKLFF,TGTGCCAGCAGTCAACGAGGGGGGGGGCCGGCTAATGAAAAACTGTTTTTT
-,TRBV7-2,-,TRBJ2-1,CASSLRGGINNEQFF,TGTGCCAGCAGTCTCCGCGGAGGGATCAACAATGAGCAGTTCTTC
once,TRBV27,TRBD2,TRBJ2-3,CASSPLAGRSTDTQYF,TGTGCCAGCAGCCCGTTAGCGGGACGAAGCACAGATACGCAGTATTTT
-,TRBV15,TRBD1,TRBJ1-2,CATSREQGASYGYTF,TGTGCCACCAGCAGAGAGCAGGGGGCTTCCTATGGCTACACCTTC
few,TRBV25-1,TRBD2,TRBJ2-1,CASSEGGGLFNEQFF,TGTGCCAGCAGTGAGGGCGGGGGTCTTTTCAATGAGCAGTTCTTC
-,TRBV10-1,TRBD2,TRBJ2-1,CASSESEAGGYNEQFF,TGCGCCAGCAGTGAGTCTGAAGCGGGGGGCTACAATGAGCAGTTCTTC
-,TRBV5-5,-,TRBJ1-1,CASSLIPGIGNTEAFF,TGTGCCAGCAGCTTGATCCCCGGGATCGGGAACACTGAAGCTTTCTTT
-,TRBV2,-,TRBJ2-3,CASTDGRSDTQYF,TGTGCCAGCACCGACGGCAGGTCTGATACGCAGTATTTT
-,TRBV5-1,TRBD2,TRBJ2-3,CASSAGGAGDTQYF,TGCGCCAGCAGCGCCGGGGGGGCCGGGGATACGCAGTATTTT
-,TRBV6-1,TRBD2,TRBJ2-7,CASSELAGAYEQYF,TGTGCCAGCAGTGAACTAGCGGGAGCCTACGAGCAGTACTTC
-,TRBV9,-,TRBJ2-3,CASSVVPDKTDTQYF,TGTGCCAGCAGCGTAGTACCAGACAAGACAGATACGCAGTATTTT
few,TRBV7-7,TRBD1,TRBJ2-1,CASSSPTGALYNEQFF,TGTGCCAGCAGCTCGCCGACAGGGGCCCTTTACAATGAGCAGTTCTTC
-,TRBV4-2,TRBD2,TRBJ2-7,CASSQGGLAVTYEQYF,TGTGCCAGCAGCCAAGGGGGACTAGCGGTAACCTACGAGCAGTACTTC
-,TRBV4-3,-,TRBJ2-3,CASSLESGYTDTQYF,TGCGCCAGCAGCCTCGAAAGCGGATACACAGATACGCAGTATTTT
-,TRBV27,-,TRBJ2-5,CASRQWGTGETQYF,TGTGCCAGCAGACAATGGGGGACTGGGGAGACCCAGTACTTC
few,TRBV9,-,TRBJ2-2,CASSVELGETNTGELFF,TGTGCCAGCAGCGTAGAGTTAGGAGAGACGAACACCGGGGAGCTGTTTTTT
-,TRBV5-4,-,TRBJ2-1,CASSQTYNEQFF,TGTGCCAGCAGCCAGACATACAATGAGCAGTTCTTC
few,TRBV5-6,TRBD1,TRBJ1-1,CASSTGGATEAFF,TGTGCCAGCAGCACAGGGGGGGCCACTGAAGCTTTCTTT
-,TRBV2,TRBD1,TRBJ2-1,CASSKTGTGSYNEQFF,TGTGCCAGCAGTAAGACAGGGACAGGGTCCTACAATGAGCAGTTCTTC
-,TRBV7-9,-,TRBJ2-5,CASSIQGETQYF,TGTGCCAGCAGCATCCAGGGGGAGACCCAGTACTTC
-,TRBV19,TRBD1,TRBJ2-5,CASSDRGPASETQYF,TGTGCCAGTAGTGACAGGGGGCCGGCCTCGGAGACCCAGTACTTC
-,TRBV28,TRBD1,TRBJ1-5,CASRTRDRQDGNQPQHF,TGTGCCAGCAGAACCCGGGACAGGCAAGATGGCAATCAGCCCCAGCATTTT
-,TRBV7-8,-,TRBJ2-7,CASSLPSTLPYEQYF,TGTGCCAGCAGCTTACCCTCGACACTTCCCTACGAGCAGTACTTC
-,TRBV10-3,-,TRBJ2-1,CAISEWTTYNEQFF,TGTGCCATCAGTGAATGGACTACTTACAATGAGCAGTTCTTC
-,TRBV7-8,TRBD1,TRBJ1-5,CASSQGQGNQPQHF,TGTGCCAGCAGCCAGGGACAGGGGAATCAGCCCCAGCATTTT
-,TRBV7-2,-,TRBJ1-5,CASSFKDRTFQPQHF,TGTGCCAGCAGCTTCAAGGACAGAACTTTTCAGCCCCAGCATTTT
once,TRBV4-3,TRBD1,TRBJ2-3,CASSQDTPGGRTDTQYF,TGCGCCAGCAGCCAAGACACGCCAGGGGGCAGGACAGATACGCAGTATTTT
-,TRBV7-2,TRBD2,TRBJ2-7,CASSSGLAGGLDEQYF,TGTGCCAGCAGCTCGGGACTAGCGGGAGGTCTCGACGAGCAGTACTTC
-,TRBV19,-,TRBJ1-3,CASSIGGGSTGNTIYF,TGTGCCAGTAGTATCGGGGGGGGATCGACTGGAAACACCATATATTTT
-,TRBV30,TRBD2,TRBJ2-2,CAWSGGMAGGGGGELFF,TGTGCCTGGAGTGGGGGTATGGCGGGAGGAGGAGGCGGGGAGCTGTTTTTT